This TCR beta chain was identified during a study of molecular identifiers for immune sequencing clone quantification. Per the germline V gene, CDR1 is SGHNT and CDR2 is YYREEE (reference sequence). The CDR3 is made up of 14 amino acids. TCRdb ran MiXCR on the PCR reads and lists one entry per CDR3 protein. This table holds nearly 650,000 distinct CDR3 sequences, roughly 27% found once. Points from the study as a whole: Clonotypes topping 20 RNA copies carried over 99% of effector molecules but under 1% of naive ones.

This clonotype came up a few times. Its antigen remains unknown. The TCR originated in a human donor in good health. Some libraries in this study had Jurkat cell RNA spiked in. V is TRBV5-4 and J is TRBJ1-4, with a possible D match to TRBD1 (6 bases). Sequences were obtained from naive CD8+ T cells from blood, with Jurkat cell RNA spiked in. Noted subset: FACS-sorted CD8+CD4-CCR7+CD45RA+ naive T cells. CDR3 region: CATREQGSGGKLFF. Written as DNA, the CDR3 is TGTGCTACACGAGAACAGGGATCGGGAGGAAAACTGTTTTTT.